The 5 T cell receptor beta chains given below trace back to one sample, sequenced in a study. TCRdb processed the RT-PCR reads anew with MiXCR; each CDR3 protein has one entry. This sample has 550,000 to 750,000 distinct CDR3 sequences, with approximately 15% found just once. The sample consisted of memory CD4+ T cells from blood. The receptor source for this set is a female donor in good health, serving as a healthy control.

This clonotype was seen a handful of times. The CDR3 loop is CASSVQGDGGYTF. The CDR3 DNA reads as TGTGCCAGCAGTGTACAGGGCGATGGTGGCTACACCTTC. The chain links TRBV12-3 or TRBV12-4 to TRBJ1-2; TRBD1 is a possible D gene (6 bases). The V and J ends lost 5 bases and 7 bases respectively, with 14 bases between them. There are 13 residues in the CDR3.

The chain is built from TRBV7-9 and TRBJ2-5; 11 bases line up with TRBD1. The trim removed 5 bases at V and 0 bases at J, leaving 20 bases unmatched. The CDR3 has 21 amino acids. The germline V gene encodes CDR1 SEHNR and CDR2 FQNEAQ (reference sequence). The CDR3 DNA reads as TGTGCCAGCAGCCACCATCCCGGGACAGGGGGTTATGAGCGGTACCAAGAGACCCAGTACTTC. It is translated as CASSHHPGTGGYERYQETQYF. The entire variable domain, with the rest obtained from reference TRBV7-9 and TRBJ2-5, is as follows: DTGVSQNPRHKITKRGQNVTFRCDPISEHNRLYWYRQTLGQGPEFLTYFQNEAQLEKSRLLSDRFSAERPKGSFSTLEIQRTEQGDSAMYLCASSHHPGTGGYERYQETQYFGPGTRLLVL.

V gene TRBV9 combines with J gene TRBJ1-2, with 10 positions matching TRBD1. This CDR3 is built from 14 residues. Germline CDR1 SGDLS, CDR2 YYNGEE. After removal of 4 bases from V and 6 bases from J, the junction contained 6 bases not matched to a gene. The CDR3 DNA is TGTGCCAGCAGCCCTCAGGACAGGGGGGATGGCTACACCTTC. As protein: CASSPQDRGDGYTF.

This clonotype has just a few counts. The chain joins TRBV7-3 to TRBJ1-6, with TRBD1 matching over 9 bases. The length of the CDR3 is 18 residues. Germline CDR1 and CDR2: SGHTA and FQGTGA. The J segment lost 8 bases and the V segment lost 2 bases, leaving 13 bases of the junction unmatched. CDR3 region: CASSLPLPGQGIDSPLHF. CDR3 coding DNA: TGTGCCAGCAGCTTACCCTTACCGGGACAGGGCATTGATTCACCCCTCCACTTT.

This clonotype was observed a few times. Written as DNA, the CDR3 is TGCGCCAGCAGCTTGGGCGGGGAGACAGATACGCAGTATTTT. It encodes CASSLGGETDTQYF. The V call is TRBV5-1, the J call TRBJ2-3; TRBD2 is a possible D gene (6 bases). Germline V gives CDR1 SGHRS, CDR2 YFSETQ. The V gene lost 0 bases and the J gene lost 3 bases, with 8 bases spanning the gap. This CDR3 is built from 14 residues.